This T cell receptor beta chain is from a study of blood T cell repertoires in COVID-19 (dated by TCRdb to about 2020). Background for the entire study: Collaborator samples came from the United States, Italy and Spain and covered acute and convalescent phases of COVID-19. The prospective study material was composed of cDNA or gDNA derived from T cells, B-cell-depleted T cells, or PBMCs. The dataset comprised deeply sampled blood TCRbeta repertoires from subjects exposed to, actively infected with, or recovered from COVID-19. The repertoires were made available in a free public database intended to serve as a resource for research on the immune response to SARS-CoV-2. Samples were obtained from the ongoing ImmuneRACE study (first 160 participants) and from 1,254 subjects provided by 6 global collaborators. Sample metadata almost always included a de-identified subject ID, COVID-19 status, age in years and sex. HLA class I and class II types, where available, came from metadata supplied by the sample provider rather than from assay-based typing. Overall study results and their limits: How much clinical and demographic metadata was included differed by source and by participant, and the metadata was provided uncurated.

The CDR3 measures 16 amino acids from cysteine to phenylalanine. Just CDR3 DNA is preserved here, 48 bases in frame from base 1. Trimming leaves V shorter by 4 bases and J shorter by 5 bases, with the junction holding 11 bases beyond the gene matches. CDR1 and CDR2 are drawn from the germline V gene (reference sequence): LNHDA, SQIVND. Whole blood was collected in K2EDTA tubes by collaborating institutions according to the institutions' own protocols. For TCRbeta analysis, collaborators shipped samples in one of three forms: frozen whole blood, isolated PBMCs, or DNA extracted from either of those sample types. TCRbeta CDR3 regions were amplified from genomic DNA by means of the immunoSEQ Assay, a bias-controlled multiplex PCR. The study's processing was this. The number of nucleated cells in each sample was estimated by amplification of reference gene primers within the assay. To quantify the absolute abundance of each unique TCRbeta CDR3 rearrangement, sequence reads were collapsed and filtered. For each sample, productive Simpson clonality was calculated by taking the square root of Simpson's diversity index across productive rearrangements. Sourced from immuneACCESS, this table was stored by TCRdb with only in-frame sequences that have V and J called. A share of the clones is absent; for the studies checked, an unresolved V gene accounts for under half, and the remainder has no known explanation. D and trimming come from the DNA, and the V and J calls and clone size come from that table. This sample has some 270,000 clones in its table, and 75% to 90% of those were observed once. Roughly 9.6% of the sample belongs to the ten largest clones.

In the case of this clone: Its recognized antigen is unknown. There are no base qualities to consult, and no much larger clone falls within one base.

The receptor was derived from a woman in her 70s with acute or convalescent COVID-19. Material for sequencing was peripheral blood. The V and J genes are TRBV19 and TRBJ1-5; TRBD1 agrees with 7 junctional bases. CDR3 loop: CASSSRDSLFYQPQHF. The DNA is TGTGCCAGTAGTAGCCGGGACAGTTTATTCTATCAGCCCCAGCATTTT.